This T cell receptor beta chain was captured by sequencing in a study of cytomegalovirus exposure and HLA in healthy donors. The germline V gene has CDR1 ENHRY and CDR2 SYGVKD. The CDR3 runs 13 residues. Study observations and caveats: Highest at DRB1 and lowest at HLA-C, TCR association rates differed among HLA loci in a later analysis.

Of note for this clone: The antigen is not known.

13 Jbeta primers and 60 Vbeta primers were used for the PCR. The assay was immunoSEQ multiplex PCR, and TCRdb's table has in-frame clones only and misses some. This table holds roughly 150,000 clones, approximately 82% found once. V gene TRBV10-3 combines with J gene TRBJ2-5; 7 nucleotides match TRBD2. The J call may be in error: the DNA end matches TRBJ2-7 better. The receptor was derived from a male donor in good health and CMV-seronegative. Material: PBMCs. DNA for the CDR3: TGTGCCATCACGACGAGCGGGACCTACGAGCAGTACTTC. This gives the protein CAITTSGTYEQYF.